This TCR beta chain was recorded in a study of blood T cell repertoires in COVID-19. Study at large: Both acute and convalescent COVID-19 samples were obtained from the United States, Italy and Spain. PBMCs, B-cell-depleted T cells, or T cells were the source of the cDNA or gDNA that made up the material.

Per the original data handling: For nucleated cells, counts were estimated from reference gene primer amplification. The data were produced by immunoSEQ multiplex PCR, yet TCRdb's version contains in-frame clones alone and is incomplete. V, J and clone size reflect that table, while D and trimming were determined from the DNA. The table shows tens of thousands of clones, with about 92% occurring only once. CDR3 length: 13 amino acids. V lost 3 bases, J lost 0 bases, and 6 bases lay in between. Germline V gives CDR1 SGHTA, CDR2 FQGNSA. The V gene is TRBV7-2, the J gene TRBJ2-7; D gene unclear. This clonotype originated in a woman older than 75 with active or convalescent COVID-19. What was sequenced was peripheral blood. The CDR3 coding sequence is TGTGCCAGCAGCTTGTACACCTCCTACGAGCAGTACTTC. This translates into CASSLYTSYEQYF.